This TCR beta chain came from a study of CD8+ T cells in alopecia areata. As concerns this clone: Its target is not known.

Findings and limits, study-wide: Scalp repertoires also include resident alphabeta T cells from normal skin. Under tofacitinib, fewer expanded CD8+ clones appeared among the top 100 scalp clones.

Treatment meaning: oral pan-JAK inhibitor, 5-10 mg twice daily. Collected material from alopecia areata patients comprised lesional scalp punch biopsies and peripheral blood. The CDR3 extends over 18 amino acids. Germline CDR1 and CDR2: SEHNR and FQNEAQ (reference sequence). V trimming: 4 bases; J trimming: 7 bases; junction bases outside the gene matches: 12. RNA extraction was followed by reverse transcription into cDNA, which acted as the sequencing template. Sequencing used immunoSEQ multiplex PCR; TCRdb keeps in-frame clones, though not all of them. The table records about 180,000 clones, approximately 50% of them present only once.

The chain recombines TRBV7-9 with TRBJ2-1; 14 bases are a match to TRBD2. The receptor comes from a human donor with alopecia areata. Sequenced here: CD8+ T cells sorted from blood, sampled around week 54, from a patient treated with tofacitinib. CDR3 DNA: TGTGCCAGCAGCTCCACGACTAGCGGGGGGGATCTGCGGAATGAGCAGTTCTTC. Residues: CASSSTTSGGDLRNEQFF. Full variable domain (outside the CDR3, taken from reference TRBV7-9 and TRBJ2-1): DTGVSQNPRHKITKRGQNVTFRCDPISEHNRLYWYRQTLGQGPEFLTYFQNEAQLEKSRLLSDRFSAERPKGSFSTLEIQRTEQGDSAMYLCASSSTTSGGDLRNEQFFGPGTRLTVL.